This TCR beta chain was found in a study of post-analysis software for immune sequencing data. General study points: Patients with multiple sclerosis recorded significantly lower normalized Chao1 diversity than controls, the study found. The study found TRBV5-6, TRBV5-1 and TRBV20-1 among roughly 5 TRBV segments more frequent in patients than controls.

V was trimmed by 1 base and J by 7 bases, leaving 9 bases between them. Germline V gives CDR1 DFQATT, CDR2 SNEGSKA (reference sequence). CDR3 length equals 12 residues. The authors incorporated unique molecular identifiers into the TCR beta cDNA libraries. When about 1 to 11 million T cells were used, they gave about 540,000 cDNA molecules. TCRdb ran MiXCR on the PCR reads and lists one entry per CDR3 protein. The sample records around 250,000 distinct CDR3 sequences, 30% to 45% being singletons. As regards this clonotype: Its antigen is unknown. Since a much larger clone is just one base distant, this may be a read error.

The clonotype comes from a girl between 10 and 17 years old with multiple sclerosis. Sequencing used blood. This chain uses TRBV20-1 with TRBJ2-3; D call uncertain. The CDR3 nucleotides read TGCAGTGCTAGAGGTGAACTATATACGCAGTATTTT. This codes for CSARGELYTQYF.